This entry lists 4 T cell receptor beta chains sequenced from one sample in a study of cytomegalovirus exposure and HLA in healthy donors. The PCR ran on 60 Vbeta and 13 Jbeta primers. The method was immunoSEQ multiplex PCR; TCRdb's version includes in-frame clones alone and lacks a portion of them. The table includes around 140,000 clones, 79% detected once. Sample: PBMCs. These receptors were collected from a male donor in good health and CMV-seronegative.

This clone was detected only once. The chain employs TRBV7-2 and TRBJ2-2; 11 nucleotides line up with TRBD1. The CDR3 has 17 residues. Unmatched junction bases numbered 9, after V lost 4 bases and J lost 5 bases. Germline-derived CDR1 and CDR2 are SGHTA and FQGNSA. The CDR3: CASSSWTGGDRTGELFF. For the CDR3, the DNA is TGTGCCAGCAGCTCTTGGACAGGGGGCGATAGGACCGGGGAGCTGTTTTTT.

The J gene is TRBJ2-7, the V gene TRBV5-1; 7 bases line up with TRBD1. CDR1 is SGHRS and CDR2 is YFSETQ in the germline V gene. V lost 0 bases to trimming and J lost 6 bases; unmatched junction nucleotides: 12. The CDR3 runs to 16 residues. The CDR3 loop reads CASSLGPWQGDSEQYF. DNA of the CDR3: TGCGCCAGCAGCTTGGGTCCGTGGCAGGGGGATAGCGAGCAGTACTTC.

The gene calls are TRBV11-2 and TRBJ2-7; D is uncertain. Trimming took 2 bases from V and 1 from J, leaving 12 bases between them. The CDR3 is made up of 15 amino acids. Germline assignment: CDR1 SGHAT and CDR2 FQNNGV. As DNA, the CDR3 is TGTGCCAGCAGCTTAATGCGGCAGAGTTCCTACGAGCAGTACTTC. Translating it yields CASSLMRQSSYEQYF.

This clone is a singleton in its sample. This sequence joins TRBV4-3 and TRBJ2-6; D is ambiguous. The CDR3 is 15 residues long. Germline V gene sequence: CDR1 LGHNA, CDR2 YSLEER. Deletions cut 1 base from V and 2 bases from J, with 6 bases between. The CDR3: CASSQGGPGANVLTF. CDR3 bases: TGCGCCAGCAGCCAAGGAGGTCCTGGGGCCAACGTCCTGACTTTC.